The clone carrying this TCR beta chain showed up just a few times. Each CDR3 protein is one row after TCRdb ran MiXCR on the 5' RACE reads. This table holds around 300,000 distinct CDR3 sequences, less than 25% found once. The record originates from a study of CD8 T cells in ankylosing spondylitis. CDR1 and CDR2 from the germline V gene are SNHLY and FYNNEI. CDR3 length: 14 residues. The V end was cut by 0 bases, the J end by 6 bases, with 8 bases between. The sequenced material came from blood, either unsorted or a sorted T cell fraction (not recorded which). The chain links TRBV2 to TRBJ2-2; no definite D call. This clonotype was obtained from a female donor with ankylosing spondylitis or in good health (not recorded which). The CDR3 DNA sequence: TGTGCCAGCAGTGAAGCGGGCGACTCCGGGGAGCTGTTTTTT. Protein: CASSEAGDSGELFF.